Each of the 21 T cell receptor beta chains below was sequenced from the same sample in a study of T cells in Graves' hyperthyroidism and ophthalmopathy (dated by TCRdb to the late 2010s). The library was generated by multiplex PCR. The sample was run on an Illumina HiSeq 2000. The TCR beta CDR3 regions were amplified from RNA transcripts. The TCR CDR3 was subjected to a first round of RT-PCR using the HTBI primer set and the Qiagen OneStep RT-PCR kit. The public sequencing data were trimmed at Q25 with fastp and processed into clonotypes with MiXCR by TCRdb, which kept only in-frame beta chains. Rows are combined by CDR3 protein, so each entry shows the most common genes and DNA. A total of fewer than 550,000 distinct CDR3 sequences appear in this sample, 15% to 18% of them only once. The ten largest account for 13% to 15% of the sample. The sequenced material came from blood. The origin of the receptors is a woman aged 18-29 years with Graves' hyperthyroidism.

In its sample, this clonotype was seen a few times. The rearrangement joins TRBV7-2 to TRBJ2-7; 8 positions agree with TRBD1. The V gene's germline CDR1 is SGHTA and CDR2 FQGNSA. V lost 4 bases to trimming and J lost 6 bases; unmatched junction nucleotides: 5. This CDR3 contains 13 residues. Here the CDR3 DNA reads TGTGCCAGCAGCTATAGGACAGGGTCCGAGCAGTACTTC. Translated, it gives CASSYRTGSEQYF.

Ten or more counts support this clonotype. The chain joins TRBV7-9 to TRBJ1-1; D uncertain. The V gene lost 4 bases and the J gene lost 4 bases, with 13 bases spanning the gap. The CDR3 consists of 14 residues. CDR1 and CDR2 from the germline V gene are SEHNR and FQNEAQ (reference sequence). This CDR3 is CASSSLAGPTEAFF. In DNA form, the CDR3 reads TGTGCCAGCAGCTCTCTCGCGGGCCCCACTGAAGCTTTCTTT.

Many counts were recorded for this clonotype. The V gene is TRBV3-1, the J gene TRBJ1-2; TRBD1 aligns across 7 bases. In germline, CDR1 is LGHDT, CDR2 YNNKEL (reference sequence). V shed 2 bases, J shed 2 bases, and the junction held 2 bases outside the gene matches. This CDR3 is 14 amino acids long. The CDR3: CASSQQGQNYGYTF. The CDR3, as DNA: TGTGCCAGCAGCCAACAGGGACAGAACTATGGCTACACCTTC.

This clonotype was detected ten times or more. The V gene is TRBV5-1, the J gene TRBJ2-5; D may be TRBD1 or TRBD2 (6 bases each). Trimming stripped 5 bases from V and 5 bases from J, with 16 bases between. Germline CDR1 and CDR2: SGHRS and YFSETQ. The length of the CDR3 is 14 residues. The CDR3 DNA follows: TGCGCCAGCAGTCTACCCACGGGGGCTGAGACCCAGTACTTC. This sequence encodes CASSLPTGAETQYF.

The gene calls are TRBV3-1 and TRBJ2-5; D might be TRBD1 or TRBD2, each matching 5 bases. Germline CDR1 and CDR2: LGHDT and YNNKEL (reference sequence). V shed 0 bases and J shed 5 bases, with 22 bases lying between them. The CDR3 runs 18 residues. This CDR3 reads CASSQDPSTRGVWETQYF. The DNA of the CDR3 is TGTGCCAGCAGCCAAGATCCGTCTACGAGGGGCGTTTGGGAGACCCAGTACTTC.

This clonotype has at least ten counts. The gene calls are TRBV4-1 and TRBJ2-1, with D maybe TRBD1 (5 bases). This CDR3 contains 18 residues. CDR1 and CDR2 (germline): MGHRA, YSYEKL. V lost 4 bases and J 1 base, leaving 20 bases between the germline ends. CDR3 DNA sequence: TGCGCCAGCAGCCTGCCTTTGAAGGCACAGGCATCCTACAATGAGCAGTTCTTC. It is translated as CASSLPLKAQASYNEQFF.

Comment on this clonotype: A read error may account for a junction end that differs from germline. The rearrangement joins TRBV28 to TRBJ1-6; no definite D call. The CDR3 has 14 residues. Germline V CDR1 and CDR2: MDHEN, SYDVKM. CDR3 bases: TGTGCCAGCACCGAGCTGGGTACGAATTCACTCCTCCACTTT. Its protein product is CASTELGTNSLLHF.

The chain's CDR3 is CASRGSRDAANTGELFF. The CDR3, as DNA: TGTGCCAGCAGAGGTAGCCGGGACGCGGCGAACACCGGGGAGCTGTTTTTT. The J gene is TRBJ2-2, the V gene TRBV6-2 or TRBV6-3; D possibly uses TRBD1 or TRBD2 (5 bases each). CDR3 length: 17 residues. V lost 6 bases to trimming and J lost 0 bases, with 17 bases between them. Germline CDR1 reads MNHEY; CDR2 reads SVGEGT.

This clonotype showed up just a few times. The chain uses TRBV20-1 and TRBJ1-5, with D tentatively TRBD1 (6 bases). There are 15 residues in the CDR3. The germline V gene has CDR1 DFQATT and CDR2 SNEGSKA (reference sequence). Between the trimmed V and J ends, which lost 0 bases and 4 bases, there was a span of 13 bases. CDR3 coding DNA: TGCAGTGCTAGAGATCAACAGGGCCCGAATCAGCCCCAGCATTTT. Translating it yields CSARDQQGPNQPQHF.

This clonotype was seen ten or more times. This chain links TRBV7-2 with TRBJ2-3; D may be TRBD1 (6 bases). Germline CDR1 and CDR2: SGHTA and FQGNSA. Trimming shortened V by 1 base and J by 6 bases, and 11 bases separated the two germline ends. This CDR3 comprises 14 residues. This chain's CDR3 is CASSLEGEMDTQYF. The CDR3 region has the DNA TGTGCCAGCAGCTTAGAGGGGGAAATGGATACGCAGTATTTT.

V is TRBV27 and J is TRBJ1-5, with D tentatively TRBD1 (5 bases). Trimming shortened V by 2 bases and J by 4 bases, and 12 bases separated the two germline ends. CDR1 and CDR2 (germline): MNHEY, SMNVEV (reference sequence). The CDR3 contains 15 residues. In nucleotides, the CDR3 is TGTGCCAGCAGTTTAATTGGGACTTCAAATCAGCCCCAGCATTTT. It is translated as CASSLIGTSNQPQHF.

Of note for this clonotype: This clone may be a read error of a much larger clone one base away. The rearrangement uses TRBV28 and TRBJ2-1; no clear D gene. The V and J ends lost 5 bases and 10 bases respectively, with 12 bases between them. Germline V gene data show CDR1 as MDHEN and CDR2 as SYDVKM. The CDR3 contains 12 residues. The CDR3: CASSDPVGEQFF. CDR3 nucleotides: TGTGCCAGCAGTGACCCCGTGGGGGAGCAGTTCTTC.

The chain couples TRBV4-2 to TRBJ2-3; D not certain. Germline CDR1 is LGHNA and CDR2 is YNFKEQ. V was cut by 1 base and J by 0 bases, with 14 bases left in between. The CDR3 spans 17 residues. CDR3 coding DNA: TGTGCCAGCAGCCAAGTGATCCTGCGATCTAGCACAGATACGCAGTATTTT. Its translation: CASSQVILRSSTDTQYF.

This clonotype occurred a few times. The chain combines TRBV10-2 with TRBJ1-5; TRBD1 might be the D (5 bases). V lost 9 bases and J 1 base, leaving 10 bases between the germline ends. This CDR3 spans 13 amino acids. Germline assignment: CDR1 WSHSY and CDR2 SAAADI. As DNA, the CDR3 is TGCGCCAGTACGGGGGAGAGCAATCAGCCCCAGCATTTT. It yields the protein CASTGESNQPQHF.

The chain couples TRBV4-2 to TRBJ2-5, with 14 bases lining up with TRBD2. V trimming: 0 bases; J trimming: 4 bases; junction bases outside the gene matches: 4. Germline V gene data show CDR1 as LGHNA and CDR2 as YNFKEQ. The CDR3 is 17 amino acids. The CDR3: CASSQEGTSGRSETQYF. Written as DNA, the CDR3 is TGTGCCAGCAGCCAAGAAGGGACTAGCGGGAGATCAGAGACCCAGTACTTC.

This clonotype appeared many times. The chain couples TRBV24-1 to TRBJ2-1, with a tentative D call TRBD1 (6 bases). CDR1 is KGHDR and CDR2 is SFDVKD in the germline V gene. V lost 9 bases and J 6 bases, leaving 14 bases between the germline ends. CDR3 length: 13 amino acids. As DNA, the CDR3 is TGTGCCACCCGTAACAGGGCCTCCAATGAGCAGTTCTTC. Amino acids: CATRNRASNEQFF.

In its sample, this clonotype was seen many times. This rearrangement joins TRBV28 to TRBJ2-7; TRBD2 aligns across 8 bases. Germline V gives CDR1 MDHEN, CDR2 SYDVKM. The junction had 9 bases not matched to a gene; V was cut back by 4 bases and J by 4 bases. The CDR3 has 15 residues. The CDR3 DNA reads as TGTGCCAGCAGTTCCCTCCCCAGCGGGAGTTACGAGCAGTACTTC. Its protein product is CASSSLPSGSYEQYF.

This clonotype was detected ten times or more. The J gene is TRBJ1-2, the V gene TRBV12-3 or TRBV12-4, with TRBD1 matching 8 bases. This CDR3 contains 14 residues. With V trimmed by 5 bases and J by 3 bases, 5 bases remained unmatched. CDR3 in DNA: TGTGCCAGCAGTCCCGGACAGGGCGACTATGGCTACACCTTC. Translating gives CASSPGQGDYGYTF.

This clonotype was counted ten times or more. The V call is TRBV13, the J call TRBJ1-4; 7 bases align to TRBD1. There are 15 residues in the CDR3. The junction had 11 bases not matched to a gene; V was cut back by 5 bases and J by 8 bases. The germline V gene has CDR1 PRHDT and CDR2 FYEKMQ (reference sequence). Here the CDR3 reads CASSQRQGWVEKLFF. DNA for the CDR3: TGTGCCAGCAGCCAACGACAGGGTTGGGTGGAAAAACTGTTTTTT.

Of note for this clonotype: A much larger clonotype is one base distant, so this may be a read error. This sequence joins TRBV12-3 or TRBV12-4 and TRBJ2-7; no definite D call. CDR3 length equals 11 residues. Between the trimmed V and J ends, which lost 7 bases and 6 bases, there was a span of 10 bases. The CDR3 protein is CASNSMGEQYF. The CDR3 coding sequence is TGTGCCAGCAATAGTATGGGCGAGCAGTACTTC.

Concerning this clonotype: A much bigger clone sits one base away, suggesting this may be a read error. The chain joins TRBV11-1 to TRBJ1-3; D possibly corresponds to TRBD1 (6 bases). The CDR3 has 16 amino acids. Germline V gene lookup returns CDR1 SGHAT and CDR2 FQDESV (reference sequence). The CDR3 region has the DNA TGTGCCAGCAGCTTGGGACGGGGGGCAAACCGAAACGCCATATATTTT. The encoded protein is CASSLGRGANRNAIYF.